The subject of this entry is one T cell receptor beta chain. Its target is unknown. Profiling relied on immunoSEQ multiplex PCR, and the TCRdb table lists in-frame clones only, not all of them. The sample has some 180,000 clones; roughly 92% are singletons. This sample is drawn from a study of T cell responses to AZD1222 COVID-19 vaccine. Overall study: The study pooled second doses at about 4 or about 12 weeks.

Study findings and constraints: Baseline seropositives among AZD1222 recipients totaled only five to seven. Sampled repertoires all dated from after the peak T cell response.

Germline V CDR1 and CDR2: MGHRA, YSYEKL. This CDR3 region has 17 residues. Between the trimmed V and J ends, which lost 4 bases and 2 bases, there was a span of 18 bases. The sample in question was peripheral blood, obtained on day 0 of AZD1222 vaccination. The V call is TRBV4-1, the J call TRBJ2-1; tentative D call: TRBD2 (5 bases). This receptor was taken from an adult in good health. The CDR3 nucleotides are TGCGCCAGCAGCCGCGAGGGATCTAGGGTTACCTACAATGAGCAGTTCTTC. Residues: CASSREGSRVTYNEQFF.